The table lists the clone carrying this T cell receptor (beta chain) with a few counts. Its specificity is unknown. A read error may produce the germline difference seen at one junction end. The record originates from a study of blood T cells in healthy people across ages. Next came a second PCR, run for about 7 to 12 cycles, which used a sample-barcoded 5' primer along with a J-beta primer mix. TCRdb analysed the 5' RACE reads with MiXCR anew, one entry per CDR3 protein. The sample gives about 830,000 distinct CDR3 sequences, around 68% of which show up once; roughly a quarter is in the top ten. Germline CDR1 LGHNA, CDR2 YSLEER. The CDR3 runs to 16 residues. Study results and limitations: Naive T cell percentage showed a strong correlation with TCR beta diversity. One million T cells yielded diversity estimates that were considered underestimates.

What was sequenced was blood. The chain uses TRBV4-3 and TRBJ2-3; no clear D. This clonotype was sampled from a man aged 30 to 39 in good health. The CDR3 here is CASSQDIGTSTDTQYF. The CDR3 coding sequence is TGCGCCAGCAGCCAAGATATAGGAACGAGCACGGATACGCAGTATTTT.